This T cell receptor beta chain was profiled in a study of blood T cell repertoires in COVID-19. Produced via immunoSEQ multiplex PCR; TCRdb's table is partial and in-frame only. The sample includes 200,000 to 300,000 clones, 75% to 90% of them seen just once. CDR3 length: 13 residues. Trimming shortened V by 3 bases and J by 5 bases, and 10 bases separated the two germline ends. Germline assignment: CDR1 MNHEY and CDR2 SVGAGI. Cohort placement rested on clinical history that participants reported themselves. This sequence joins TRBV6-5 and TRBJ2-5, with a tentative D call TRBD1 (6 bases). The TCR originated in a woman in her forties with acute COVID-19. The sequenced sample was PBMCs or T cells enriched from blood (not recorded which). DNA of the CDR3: TGTGCCAGCAGTTATGGGGGCGTGGAGACCCAGTACTTC. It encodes CASSYGGVETQYF.